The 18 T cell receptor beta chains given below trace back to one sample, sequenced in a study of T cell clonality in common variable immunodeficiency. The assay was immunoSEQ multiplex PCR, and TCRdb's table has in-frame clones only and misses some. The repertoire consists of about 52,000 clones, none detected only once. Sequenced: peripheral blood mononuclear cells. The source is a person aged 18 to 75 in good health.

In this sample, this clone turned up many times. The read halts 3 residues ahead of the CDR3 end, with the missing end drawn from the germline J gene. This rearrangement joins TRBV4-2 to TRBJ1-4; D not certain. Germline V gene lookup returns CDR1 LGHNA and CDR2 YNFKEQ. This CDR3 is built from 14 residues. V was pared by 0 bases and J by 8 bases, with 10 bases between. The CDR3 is CASSQEVVEEKLFF. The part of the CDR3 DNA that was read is TGTGCCAGCAGCCAAGAAGTGGTAGAAGAAAAA.

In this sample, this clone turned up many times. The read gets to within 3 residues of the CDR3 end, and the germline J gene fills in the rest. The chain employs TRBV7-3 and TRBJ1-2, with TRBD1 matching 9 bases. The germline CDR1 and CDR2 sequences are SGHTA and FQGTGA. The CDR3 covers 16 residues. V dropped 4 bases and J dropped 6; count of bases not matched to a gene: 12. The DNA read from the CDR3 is TGTGCCAGCAGCTCCTCAGGGACAGGGTCTTCGGATGGC. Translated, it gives CASSSSGTGSSDG. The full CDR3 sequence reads CASSSSGTGSSDGYTF.

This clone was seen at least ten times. The CDR3 spells CSASNPSTDYANTGELFF. The CDR3 DNA, read in part, is TGCAGTGCTAGTAACCCCTCCACAGACTACGCGAACACCGGGGAG. The chain joins TRBV20-1 to TRBJ2-2, with D perhaps TRBD2 (5 bases). The CDR3 end lies 3 residues beyond the end of the read and is filled in from the germline J gene. This CDR3 is built from 18 residues. V was cut by 3 bases and J by 0 bases, with 20 bases left in between. CDR1 and CDR2 (germline): DFQATT, SNEGSKA (reference sequence).

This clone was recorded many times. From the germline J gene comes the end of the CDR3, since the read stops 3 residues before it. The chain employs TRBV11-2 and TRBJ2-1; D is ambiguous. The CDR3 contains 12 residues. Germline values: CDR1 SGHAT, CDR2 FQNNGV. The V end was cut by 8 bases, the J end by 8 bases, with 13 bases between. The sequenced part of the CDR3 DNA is TGTGCCAGCTCAGGCCCCCACGATGAG. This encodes CASSGPHDE. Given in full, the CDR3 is CASSGPHDEQFF.

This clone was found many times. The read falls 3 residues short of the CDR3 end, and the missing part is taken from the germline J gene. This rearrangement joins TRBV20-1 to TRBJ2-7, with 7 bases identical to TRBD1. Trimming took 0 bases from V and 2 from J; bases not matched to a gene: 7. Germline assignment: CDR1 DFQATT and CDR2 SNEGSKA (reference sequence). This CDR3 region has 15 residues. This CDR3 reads CSAREAGTAAYEQYF. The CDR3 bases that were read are TGCAGTGCTAGAGAGGCCGGGACAGCTGCCTACGAG.

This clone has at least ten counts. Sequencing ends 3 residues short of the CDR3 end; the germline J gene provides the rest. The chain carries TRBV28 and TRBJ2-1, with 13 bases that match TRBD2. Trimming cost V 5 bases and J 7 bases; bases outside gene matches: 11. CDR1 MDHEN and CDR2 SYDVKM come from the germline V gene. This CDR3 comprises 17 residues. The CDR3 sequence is CASSPLGRTSGGNEQFF. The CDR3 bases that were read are TGTGCCAGCAGTCCTCTTGGAAGGACTAGCGGGGGAAATGAG.

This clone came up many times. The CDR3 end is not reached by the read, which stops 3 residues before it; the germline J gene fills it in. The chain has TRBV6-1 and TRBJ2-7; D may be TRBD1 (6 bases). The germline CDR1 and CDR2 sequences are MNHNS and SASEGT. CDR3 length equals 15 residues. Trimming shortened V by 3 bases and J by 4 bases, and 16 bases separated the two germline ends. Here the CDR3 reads CASSDDSGTPYEQYF. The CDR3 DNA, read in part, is TGTGCCAGCAGTGATGACTCCGGGACACCATACGAG.

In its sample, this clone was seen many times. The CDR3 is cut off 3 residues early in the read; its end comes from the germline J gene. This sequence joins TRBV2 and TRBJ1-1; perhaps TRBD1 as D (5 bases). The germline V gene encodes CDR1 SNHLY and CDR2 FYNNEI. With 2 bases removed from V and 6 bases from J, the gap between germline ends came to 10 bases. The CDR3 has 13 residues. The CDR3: CASSERGDSEAFF. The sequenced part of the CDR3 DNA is TGTGCCAGCAGTGAAAGGGGAGACTCTGAA.

The sequenced CDR3 bases are TGTGCCAGCAGTGAAGCGGGGGCTAGCGGGACTCTAACCGGGGAG. The encoded protein is CASSEAGASGTLTGE. The entire CDR3 protein is CASSEAGASGTLTGELFF. The chain recombines TRBV2 with TRBJ2-2; 9 positions agree with TRBD2. Coverage ceases 3 residues before the CDR3 finishes, and the germline J gene fills in the end. This CDR3 spans 18 amino acids. V shed 0 bases, J shed 5 bases, and the junction held 10 bases outside the gene matches. CDR1 and CDR2 from the germline V gene are SNHLY and FYNNEI.

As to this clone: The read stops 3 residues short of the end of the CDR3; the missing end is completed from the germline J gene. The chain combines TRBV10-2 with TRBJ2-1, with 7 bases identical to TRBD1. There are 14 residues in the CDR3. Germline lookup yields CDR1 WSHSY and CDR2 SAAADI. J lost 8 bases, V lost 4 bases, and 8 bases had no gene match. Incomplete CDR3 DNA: TGCGCCAGCAGTGCGACAGGGTTTTCCTATGAG. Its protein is CASSATGFSYE. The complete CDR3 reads CASSATGFSYEQFF.

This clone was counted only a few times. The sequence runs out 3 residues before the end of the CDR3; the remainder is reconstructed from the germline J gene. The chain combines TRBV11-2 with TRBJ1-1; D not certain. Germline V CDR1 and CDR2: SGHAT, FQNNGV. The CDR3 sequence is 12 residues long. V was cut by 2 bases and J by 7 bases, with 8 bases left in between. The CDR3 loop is CASSLSGYEAFF. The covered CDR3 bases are TGTGCCAGCAGCTTAAGCGGCTATGAA. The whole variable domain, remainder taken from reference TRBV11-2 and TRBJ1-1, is EAGVAQSPRYKIIEKRQSVAFWCNPISGHATLYWYQQILGQGPKLLIQFQNNGVVDDSQLPKDRFSAERLKGVDSTLKIQPAKLEDSAVYLCASSLSGYEAFFGQGTRLTVV.

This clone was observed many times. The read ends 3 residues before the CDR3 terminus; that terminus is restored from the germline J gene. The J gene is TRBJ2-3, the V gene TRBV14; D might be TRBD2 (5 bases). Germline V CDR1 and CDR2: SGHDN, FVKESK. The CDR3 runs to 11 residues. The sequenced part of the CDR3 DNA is TGTGCCAGCGCCAATATAGCGCCG. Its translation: CASANIAP. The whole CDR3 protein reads CASANIAPQYF.

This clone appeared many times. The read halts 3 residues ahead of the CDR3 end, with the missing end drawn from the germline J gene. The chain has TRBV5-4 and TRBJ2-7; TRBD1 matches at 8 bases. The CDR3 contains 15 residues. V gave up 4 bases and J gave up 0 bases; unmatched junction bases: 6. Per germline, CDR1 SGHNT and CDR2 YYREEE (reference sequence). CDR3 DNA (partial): TGTGCCAGCAGCCGAAACAGGGGGAGCTCCTACGAG. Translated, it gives CASSRNRGSSYE. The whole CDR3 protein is CASSRNRGSSYEQYF. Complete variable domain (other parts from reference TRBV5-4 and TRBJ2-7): ETGVTQSPTHLIKTRGQQVTLRCSSQSGHNTVSWYQQALGQGPQFIFQYYREEENGRGNFPPRFSGLQFPNYSSELNVNALELDDSALYLCASSRNRGSSYEQYFGPGTRLTVT.

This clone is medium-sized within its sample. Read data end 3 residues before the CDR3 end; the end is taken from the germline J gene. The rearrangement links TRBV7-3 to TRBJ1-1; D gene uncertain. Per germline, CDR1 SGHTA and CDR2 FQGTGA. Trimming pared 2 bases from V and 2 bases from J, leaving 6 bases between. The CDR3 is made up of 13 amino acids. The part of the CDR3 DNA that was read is TGTGCCAGCAGCTTAGACACAAACACTGAA. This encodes CASSLDTNTE. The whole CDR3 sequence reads CASSLDTNTEAFF.

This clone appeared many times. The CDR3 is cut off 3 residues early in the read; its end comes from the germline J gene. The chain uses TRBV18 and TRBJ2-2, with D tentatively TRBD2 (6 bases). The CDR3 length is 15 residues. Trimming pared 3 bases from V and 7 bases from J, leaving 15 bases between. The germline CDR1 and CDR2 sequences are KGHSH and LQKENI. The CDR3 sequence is CASSPFTGENGELFF. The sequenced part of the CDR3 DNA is TGTGCCAGCTCACCTTTTACGGGGGAGAACGGGGAG.

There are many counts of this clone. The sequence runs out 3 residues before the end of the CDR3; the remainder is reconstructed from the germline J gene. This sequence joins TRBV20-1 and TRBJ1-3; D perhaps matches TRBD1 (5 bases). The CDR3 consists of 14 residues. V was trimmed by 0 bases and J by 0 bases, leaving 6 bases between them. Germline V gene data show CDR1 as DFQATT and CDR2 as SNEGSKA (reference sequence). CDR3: CSARDGGSGNTIYF. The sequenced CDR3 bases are TGCAGTGCTAGAGACGGGGGCTCTGGAAACACC.

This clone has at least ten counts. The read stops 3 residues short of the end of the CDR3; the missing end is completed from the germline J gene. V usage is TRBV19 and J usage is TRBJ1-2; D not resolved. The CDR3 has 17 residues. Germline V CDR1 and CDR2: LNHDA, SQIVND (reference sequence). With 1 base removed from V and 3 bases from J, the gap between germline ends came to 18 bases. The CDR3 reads CASSIGQRIRTHYGYTF. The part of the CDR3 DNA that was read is TGTGCCAGTAGTATAGGCCAGCGGATTCGCACTCACTATGGC.

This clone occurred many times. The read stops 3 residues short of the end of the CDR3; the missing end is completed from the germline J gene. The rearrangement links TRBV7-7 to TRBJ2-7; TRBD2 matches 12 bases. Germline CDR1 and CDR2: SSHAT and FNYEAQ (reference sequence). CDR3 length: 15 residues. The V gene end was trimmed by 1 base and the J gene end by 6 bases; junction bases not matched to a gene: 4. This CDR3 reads CASSLGTSGTGEQYF. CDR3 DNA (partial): TGTGCCAGCAGCTTAGGGACTAGCGGGACTGGCGAG.